These T cell receptor beta chains were read from a single sample in a study of blood T cells in healthy people across ages. TCRdb fed the 5' RACE reads into MiXCR, producing one record per CDR3 protein. Among approximately 880,000 distinct CDR3 sequences, 45% to 50% were seen once, and the ten largest hold roughly 12%. Source material: blood. The receptor set was obtained from a man younger than 40 in good health. CDR3s include the opening cysteine and the closing phenylalanine or tryptophan. A D gene is named only where the DNA matches it firmly. Expanded clones get a size class; other rows say once, few or many, or leave the size out.

V gene: TRBV3-1; clone size: -; D gene: -; J gene: TRBJ1-6; CDR3 DNA: TGTGCCAGCAGCCAAGAGGTCCTCCAAAATTCACCCCTCCACTTT; CDR3 protein: CASSQEVLQNSPLHF
V gene: TRBV18; clone size: -; D gene: TRBD1; J gene: TRBJ1-6; CDR3 DNA: TGTGCCAGCTCAGGGACAGAGAATTCACCCCTCCACTTT; CDR3 protein: CASSGTENSPLHF
V gene: TRBV20-1; clone size: -; D gene: -; J gene: TRBJ1-5; CDR3 DNA: TGCAGTGGACGGTGGAGTTCTAGCAATCAGCCCCAGCATTTT; CDR3 protein: CSGRWSSSNQPQHF
V gene: TRBV3-1; clone size: many; D gene: -; J gene: TRBJ2-7; CDR3 DNA: TGTGCCAGCAGCTCCCAGGGAGGACTCTACGAGCAGTACTTC; CDR3 protein: CASSSQGGLYEQYF
V gene: TRBV7-2; clone size: -; D gene: -; J gene: TRBJ2-7; CDR3 DNA: TGTGCCAGCAGCGAAGACGGAGCCTACTACGAGCAGTACTTC; CDR3 protein: CASSEDGAYYEQYF
V gene: TRBV12-3/TRBV12-4; clone size: few; D gene: -; J gene: TRBJ2-7; CDR3 DNA: TGTGCCAGCAGCAAATCCGGGACGGCCTACGAGCAGTACTTC; CDR3 protein: CASSKSGTAYEQYF
V gene: TRBV4-2; clone size: few; D gene: -; J gene: TRBJ2-1; CDR3 DNA: TGTGCCAGCAGCCACACCTCCGGTAATGAGCAGTTCTTC; CDR3 protein: CASSHTSGNEQFF
V gene: TRBV12-3/TRBV12-4; clone size: -; D gene: -; J gene: TRBJ1-2; CDR3 DNA: TGTGCCAGCAGTCCTTCTAAGAGGGCTGGCTACACCTTC; CDR3 protein: CASSPSKRAGYTF
V gene: TRBV12-3/TRBV12-4; clone size: few; D gene: -; J gene: TRBJ1-2; CDR3 DNA: TGTGCCAGCAGTGGACAGTATGGCTACACCTTC; CDR3 protein: CASSGQYGYTF
V gene: TRBV7-9; clone size: -; D gene: -; J gene: TRBJ1-2; CDR3 DNA: TGTGCCAGCAGCAAAGAGGTCTATGGCTACACCTTC; CDR3 protein: CASSKEVYGYTF
V gene: TRBV27; clone size: many; D gene: TRBD1; J gene: TRBJ1-5; CDR3 DNA: TGTGCCAGCAGGCTGGACAGGGGGCAGGCTCAGCCCCAGCATTTT; CDR3 protein: CASRLDRGQAQPQHF
V gene: TRBV29-1; clone size: many; D gene: -; J gene: TRBJ2-1; CDR3 DNA: TGCAGCGTTGATTCAGGGTCAATCTACAATGAGCAGTTCTTC; CDR3 protein: CSVDSGSIYNEQFF
V gene: TRBV4-3; clone size: -; D gene: -; J gene: TRBJ1-2; CDR3 DNA: TGCGCCAGCAGCCCAGGATCCGACGGATATGGCTACACCTTC; CDR3 protein: CASSPGSDGYGYTF
V gene: TRBV10-3; clone size: -; D gene: TRBD1; J gene: TRBJ1-4; CDR3 DNA: TGTGCCATCAGTACAGGGGGCCCTAATGAAAAACTGTTTTTT; CDR3 protein: CAISTGGPNEKLFF
V gene: TRBV29-1; clone size: -; D gene: -; J gene: TRBJ1-1; CDR3 DNA: TGCAGCGTTGTAGAGGGACGCTATTCTGAAGCTTTCTTT; CDR3 protein: CSVVEGRYSEAFF
V gene: TRBV6-5; clone size: -; D gene: -; J gene: TRBJ2-5; CDR3 DNA: TGTGCCAGCAGTTACTCCCGGGACCGGCTGCAAGAGACCCAGTACTTC; CDR3 protein: CASSYSRDRLQETQYF
V gene: TRBV3-1; clone size: once; D gene: -; J gene: TRBJ2-7; CDR3 DNA: TGTGCCAGCAGCCAAGCCCTGGAACGAACCTACGAGCAGTACTTC; CDR3 protein: CASSQALERTYEQYF
V gene: TRBV6-2/TRBV6-3; clone size: -; D gene: -; J gene: TRBJ2-5; CDR3 DNA: TGTGCCAGCAGTTCCTTAACGACGCAAGAGACCCAGTACTTC; CDR3 protein: CASSSLTTQETQYF
V gene: TRBV3-1; clone size: -; D gene: -; J gene: TRBJ1-2; CDR3 DNA: TGTGCCAGCAGCCGACAGTCGGCCCGAGGCTACACCTTC; CDR3 protein: CASSRQSARGYTF
V gene: TRBV7-2; clone size: -; D gene: -; J gene: TRBJ1-5; CDR3 DNA: TGTGCCAGCAGCTCTCAAAGGAGTCAGCCCCAGCATTTT; CDR3 protein: CASSSQRSQPQHF
V gene: TRBV12-3/TRBV12-4; clone size: -; D gene: TRBD1; J gene: TRBJ2-7; CDR3 DNA: TGTGCCAGCAGTGTAGGGGACAGCCGCTACGAGCAGTACTTC; CDR3 protein: CASSVGDSRYEQYF
V gene: TRBV20-1; clone size: -; D gene: -; J gene: TRBJ1-2; CDR3 DNA: TGCAGTGCCCGCTTGCGGTTCGGGCATGGCTACACCTTC; CDR3 protein: CSARLRFGHGYTF
V gene: TRBV6-6; clone size: -; D gene: TRBD1; J gene: TRBJ2-5; CDR3 DNA: TGTGCCAGCACCACGAGCGACAGGGTAGAGACCCAGTACTTC; CDR3 protein: CASTTSDRVETQYF
V gene: TRBV20-1; clone size: -; D gene: TRBD2; J gene: TRBJ2-1; CDR3 DNA: TGCAGTGCTAGAAAGTTTGCGGGGGGGCCCCATGAGCAGTTCTTC; CDR3 protein: CSARKFAGGPHEQFF
V gene: TRBV12-3/TRBV12-4; clone size: -; D gene: -; J gene: TRBJ2-1; CDR3 DNA: TGTGCCAGCGAGGTTTGGTCAGGGGGGTACAATGAGCAGTTCTTC; CDR3 protein: CASEVWSGGYNEQFF
V gene: TRBV6-1; clone size: few; D gene: -; J gene: TRBJ2-6; CDR3 DNA: TGTGCCAGCAGTGACTCCGGGTCTGGGGCCAACGTCCTGACTTTC; CDR3 protein: CASSDSGSGANVLTF
V gene: TRBV7-9; clone size: -; D gene: -; J gene: TRBJ2-5; CDR3 DNA: TGTGCCAGCAGCTTAGAGGGGGGAGGCCAAGAGACCCAGTACTTC; CDR3 protein: CASSLEGGGQETQYF
V gene: TRBV25-1; clone size: -; D gene: -; J gene: TRBJ1-2; CDR3 DNA: TGTGCCACCGCCTCATCCTCTAACTATGACTACACCTTC; CDR3 protein: CATASSSNYDYTF
V gene: TRBV7-8; clone size: -; D gene: TRBD1; J gene: TRBJ2-7; CDR3 DNA: TGTGCCAGCAGCTGGGCCGGGACAGGGGGTTACGAGCAGTACTTC; CDR3 protein: CASSWAGTGGYEQYF
V gene: TRBV6-6; clone size: -; D gene: -; J gene: TRBJ2-1; CDR3 DNA: TGTGCCGGCAGTTACTCGACTACCCTTGAGAATGAGCAGTTCTTC; CDR3 protein: CAGSYSTTLENEQFF
V gene: TRBV27; clone size: -; D gene: -; J gene: TRBJ2-7; CDR3 DNA: TGTGCCAGCAGTTTATCCAATCCTGCCCTCAGCTACGAGCAGTACTTC; CDR3 protein: CASSLSNPALSYEQYF
V gene: TRBV24-1; clone size: -; D gene: -; J gene: TRBJ2-7; CDR3 DNA: TGTGCCACCAGTGATGTGGGTAGCCGCGGGGATGGTGAGCAGTACTTC; CDR3 protein: CATSDVGSRGDGEQYF
V gene: TRBV29-1; clone size: -; D gene: -; J gene: TRBJ2-7; CDR3 DNA: TGCAGCGTTGTAGGGCACTCGACCTACGAGCAGTACTTC; CDR3 protein: CSVVGHSTYEQYF
V gene: TRBV4-2; clone size: -; D gene: -; J gene: TRBJ2-7; CDR3 DNA: TGTGCCAGCAGCCAAGAGGCGACGTTGACCGCTAGCTCCTACGAGCAGTACTTC; CDR3 protein: CASSQEATLTASSYEQYF
V gene: TRBV4-2; clone size: -; D gene: -; J gene: TRBJ1-1; CDR3 DNA: TGTGCCAGCAGCCGTGAACTCGGGGGTGAAGCTTTCTTT; CDR3 protein: CASSRELGGEAFF
V gene: TRBV7-2; clone size: few; D gene: -; J gene: TRBJ2-5; CDR3 DNA: TGTGCCAGCAGCTTACAGGGTGCGGCCCAGGAGACCCAGTACTTC; CDR3 protein: CASSLQGAAQETQYF
V gene: TRBV5-1; clone size: -; D gene: TRBD1; J gene: TRBJ2-1; CDR3 DNA: TGCGCCAGCACCTCAAGCACAGGGGCTTACAATGAGCAGTTCTTC; CDR3 protein: CASTSSTGAYNEQFF
V gene: TRBV7-2; clone size: -; D gene: TRBD2; J gene: TRBJ2-3; CDR3 DNA: TGTGCCAGCAGCTCGAACGGGGGGGCCGGCACAGATACGCAGTATTTT; CDR3 protein: CASSSNGGAGTDTQYF
V gene: TRBV7-7; clone size: -; D gene: TRBD1; J gene: TRBJ2-1; CDR3 DNA: TGTGCTAGCAGTAGTTCTCCGGGACAGGGGAATGAGCAGTTCTTC; CDR3 protein: CASSSSPGQGNEQFF
V gene: TRBV18; clone size: -; D gene: -; J gene: TRBJ2-1; CDR3 DNA: TGTGCCAGCTCATGGACACTAGAGAATGAGCAGTTCTTC; CDR3 protein: CASSWTLENEQFF
V gene: TRBV6-1; clone size: once; D gene: -; J gene: TRBJ2-3; CDR3 DNA: TGCGCCGTGGCCTTGGGGGGGCGCACAGATACGCAGTATTTT; CDR3 protein: CAVALGGRTDTQYF
V gene: TRBV5-1; clone size: -; D gene: TRBD1; J gene: TRBJ1-1; CDR3 DNA: TGCGCCAGCAGCTCACAGGGGGTGGACACTGAAGCTTTCTTT; CDR3 protein: CASSSQGVDTEAFF
V gene: TRBV6-5; clone size: few; D gene: TRBD1; J gene: TRBJ2-7; CDR3 DNA: TGTGCCAGCAGTTACCGACGGGGGACAGGGAACTACGAGCAGTACTTC; CDR3 protein: CASSYRRGTGNYEQYF
V gene: TRBV5-1; clone size: -; D gene: TRBD2; J gene: TRBJ2-7; CDR3 DNA: TGCGCCAGCAGCTTGAGCGGGGGCAACTACGAGCAGTACTTC; CDR3 protein: CASSLSGGNYEQYF
V gene: TRBV5-6; clone size: few; D gene: TRBD1; J gene: TRBJ2-1; CDR3 DNA: TGTGCCAGCAGCTTTCCGGGACAGGGCTACAATGAGCAGTTCTTC; CDR3 protein: CASSFPGQGYNEQFF
V gene: TRBV2; clone size: -; D gene: TRBD1; J gene: TRBJ2-7; CDR3 DNA: TGTGCCAGCAGTGTGACAGGGGGCGAGATTTATAGTGACGAGCAGTACTTC; CDR3 protein: CASSVTGGEIYSDEQYF
V gene: TRBV11-1; clone size: -; D gene: TRBD1; J gene: TRBJ2-7; CDR3 DNA: TGTGCCAGCAGCTTGGCCCCCGACAGGGTCTACGAGCAGTACTTC; CDR3 protein: CASSLAPDRVYEQYF